A selection of T cell receptor beta chains follows, all from one sample in a study of blood T cell repertoires in COVID-19. The assay was immunoSEQ multiplex PCR, and TCRdb's table has in-frame clones only and misses some. Of around 300,000 clones in the sample, almost 85% were seen once. The sequenced sample consisted of peripheral blood. The receptors were sampled from a human donor in a cohort sampled during active COVID-19. Both conserved end residues are part of each CDR3. Each record gives: clone size, D gene, V gene, J gene, CDR3 protein, CDR3 DNA. A D gene is named only where the DNA matches it firmly. Some rows have no size entry. The others give once, few or many, or a class for an expanded clone.

>-|-|TRBV2|TRBJ1-2
CASSVSLIHGYTF
TGTGCCAGCAGTGTTAGTCTTATCCATGGCTACACCTTC
>-|-|TRBV2|TRBJ2-2
CASNLGKRNTGELFF
TGTGCCAGCAATCTGGGCAAACGGAACACCGGGGAGCTGTTTTTT
>-|TRBD2|TRBV2|TRBJ2-2
CASSWTSTGELFF
TGTGCCAGCAGTTGGACTAGCACCGGGGAGCTGTTTTTT
>-|TRBD2|TRBV9|TRBJ2-2
CASSVNGLGNTGELFF
TGTGCCAGCAGCGTAAATGGACTAGGGAACACCGGGGAGCTGTTTTTT
>-|TRBD2|TRBV11-1|TRBJ2-1
CASSLLRAGGPGEQFF
TGTGCCAGCAGCTTATTGCGAGCGGGGGGGCCTGGAGAGCAGTTCTTC
>-|-|TRBV24-1|TRBJ1-1
CATRSDTKEAFF
TGTGCCACCAGGTCGGACACAAAGGAAGCTTTCTTT
>-|-|TRBV7-3|TRBJ2-7
CASSLTSSYEQYF
TGTGCCAGCAGCTTAACGTCGTCCTACGAGCAGTACTTC
>-|TRBD2|TRBV7-6|TRBJ2-3
CASSPDAGGGTDTQYF
TGTGCCAGCAGCCCAGACGCCGGGGGGGGCACAGATACGCAGTATTTT
>once|TRBD1|TRBV29-1|TRBJ2-7
CSVGDTRGPLF
TGCAGCGTTGGGGACACCAGGGGGCCACTGTTC
>-|-|TRBV4-2|TRBJ1-3
CASSQDQGDSGNTIYF
TGTGCCAGCAGCCAAGATCAGGGTGACTCTGGAAACACCATATATTTT
>-|TRBD1|TRBV18|TRBJ2-7
CASSLAGQGTYEQYF
TGTGCCAGCTCGCTCGCGGGACAGGGAACCTACGAGCAGTACTTC
>-|TRBD1|TRBV5-1|TRBJ2-1
CASSTAGTGPLGEQFF
TGCGCCAGCAGCACCGCCGGGACAGGGCCCCTGGGTGAGCAGTTCTTC
>-|-|TRBV15|TRBJ1-5
CATSRDIFGRPQHF
TGTGCCACCAGCAGAGATATATTTGGCCGGCCCCAGCATTTT
>few|-|TRBV19|TRBJ1-1
CASSSWTLEAFF
TGTGCCAGTAGTAGCTGGACATTAGAAGCTTTCTTT
>-|-|TRBV19|TRBJ1-2
CASSTSPRGIAYGYTF
TGTGCCAGTAGTACCTCCCCGCGAGGGATAGCATATGGCTACACCTTC
>-|-|TRBV18|TRBJ2-6
CASSLSKGAGANVLTF
TGTGCCAGCTCATTATCGAAGGGGGCTGGGGCCAACGTCCTGACTTTC
>-|TRBD2|TRBV7-3|TRBJ2-1
CASSLNSGGDFYEQFF
TGTGCCAGCAGCTTAAATAGCGGGGGGGATTTCTATGAGCAGTTCTTC